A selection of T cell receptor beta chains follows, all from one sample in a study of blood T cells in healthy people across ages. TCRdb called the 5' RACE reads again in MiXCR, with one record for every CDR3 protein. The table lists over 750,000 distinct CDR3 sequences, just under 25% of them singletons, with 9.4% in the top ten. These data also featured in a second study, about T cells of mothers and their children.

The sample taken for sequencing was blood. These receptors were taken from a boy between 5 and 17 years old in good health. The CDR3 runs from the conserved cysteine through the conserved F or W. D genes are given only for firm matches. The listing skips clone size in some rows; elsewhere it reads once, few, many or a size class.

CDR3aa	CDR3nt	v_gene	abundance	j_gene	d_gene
CASSLVSPGTQYF	TGTGCCAGCAGCTTGGTCAGCCCCGGGACCCAGTACTTC	TRBV7-2	few	TRBJ2-5	.
CASSSRDGLHYGYTF	TGTGCCAGCAGCTCCCGGGACGGGCTTCACTATGGCTACACCTTC	TRBV5-5	.	TRBJ1-2	.
CASSFPAKTQETQYF	TGTGCCAGCAGCTTCCCAGCGAAGACCCAAGAGACCCAGTACTTC	TRBV11-2	.	TRBJ2-5	.
CASSMTSALRETQYF	TGCGCCAGCAGCATGACTAGCGCCCTTCGAGAGACCCAGTACTTC	TRBV5-1	few	TRBJ2-5	TRBD2
CASSQDYLLNTEAFF	TGTGCCAGCAGCCAAGATTATCTGCTGAACACTGAAGCTTTCTTT	TRBV14	.	TRBJ1-1	.
CASSLEATTSGAFF	TGTGCCAGCAGCTTAGAGGCCACCACCTCGGGAGCTTTCTTT	TRBV7-2	.	TRBJ1-1	.
CASTSFRETQYF	TGTGCCAGCACCTCTTTCAGAGAGACCCAGTACTTC	TRBV2	few	TRBJ2-5	.
CASSSQGDGEQFF	TGTGCCAGCAGTTCACAGGGGGATGGTGAGCAGTTCTTC	TRBV27	.	TRBJ2-1	TRBD1
CASSQQWATNEKLFF	TGTGCCAGCAGCCAACAGTGGGCAACTAATGAAAAACTGTTTTTT	TRBV3-1	.	TRBJ1-4	.
CASSERQFGGVYEQFF	TGTGCCAGCAGCGAGAGGCAGTTTGGGGGCGTTTATGAGCAGTTCTTC	TRBV9	few	TRBJ2-1	.
CSASYLPGEQYF	TGCAGTGCTAGCTATTTACCCGGCGAGCAGTACTTC	TRBV20-1	.	TRBJ2-7	.
CASSPLDNEQYF	TGTGCCAGCAGTCCCCTGGACAACGAGCAGTACTTC	TRBV12-3/TRBV12-4	.	TRBJ2-7	.
CAASSGVRVEAFF	TGTGCCGCCAGCAGTGGCGTCAGGGTCGAAGCTTTCTTT	TRBV15	.	TRBJ1-1	.
CSVVSNTEAFF	TGCAGCGTTGTGTCGAACACTGAAGCTTTCTTT	TRBV29-1	.	TRBJ1-1	.
CASKNQGNSPLHF	TGTGCCAGCAAAAATCAGGGAAATTCACCCCTCCACTTT	TRBV28	few	TRBJ1-6	.
CASSLERGNIQYF	TGTGCCAGCAGCTTAGAGAGGGGAAACATTCAGTACTTC	TRBV7-6	.	TRBJ2-4	.
CASSWGDMNTEAFF	TGTGCCAGCAGTTGGGGGGATATGAACACTGAAGCTTTCTTT	TRBV6-6	few	TRBJ1-1	.
CASSFISGNEQYF	TGCGCCAGCAGTTTCATTAGCGGGAACGAGCAGTACTTC	TRBV5-1	.	TRBJ2-7	TRBD2
CSVELAGDYQETQYF	TGCAGCGTTGAGCTAGCGGGAGACTACCAAGAGACCCAGTACTTC	TRBV29-1	few	TRBJ2-5	TRBD2
CASSQARVGAYEQYF	TGTGCCAGCAGCCAAGCTCGTGTCGGGGCCTACGAGCAGTACTTC	TRBV4-2	.	TRBJ2-7	.
CASMGGIADTQYF	TGTGCCAGCATGGGCGGGATCGCAGATACGCAGTATTTT	TRBV7-9	few	TRBJ2-3	.
CASSQRTQETQYF	TGTGCCAGCAGCCAACGGACTCAAGAGACCCAGTACTTC	TRBV4-2	few	TRBJ2-5	.
CSAAGNSNQPQHF	TGCAGTGCGGCAGGCAATAGCAATCAGCCCCAGCATTTT	TRBV20-1	.	TRBJ1-5	.
CASSATGNSPLHF	TGTGCCAGCAGTGCGACAGGGAATTCACCCCTCCACTTT	TRBV28	.	TRBJ1-6	TRBD1
CASSLREATRETQYF	TGTGCCAGCAGTTTGCGGGAGGCGACTAGGGAGACCCAGTACTTC	TRBV28	few	TRBJ2-5	TRBD2
CASSSRTGIPYGYTF	TGTGCCAGCAGCTCTAGGACAGGGATTCCCTATGGCTACACCTTC	TRBV9	few	TRBJ1-2	TRBD1
CASRDTSGASSGELFF	TGTGCCAGCAGGGACACTAGCGGGGCCAGTAGCGGGGAGCTGTTTTTT	TRBV7-3	.	TRBJ2-2	TRBD2
CASTRDQGRNEQFF	TGTGCCAGCACCCGAGACCAAGGTAGGAATGAGCAGTTCTTC	TRBV7-2	few	TRBJ2-1	.
CASRPQGKHEQYF	TGTGCCAGCAGACCACAGGGGAAGCACGAGCAGTACTTC	TRBV25-1	few	TRBJ2-7	TRBD1
CASSPPTSGWLYEQYF	TGTGCCAGCAGCCCGCCGACTAGCGGGTGGCTCTACGAGCAGTACTTC	TRBV11-2	.	TRBJ2-7	TRBD2
CASSGFKAGLAGYNEQLF	TGTGCCAGCAGCGGATTTAAAGCGGGACTAGCGGGGTACAATGAGCAGCTCTTC	TRBV9	few	TRBJ2-1	TRBD2
CASSQDRDFYNEQFF	TGTGCCAGCAGCCAAGATAGGGACTTCTACAATGAGCAGTTCTTC	TRBV4-2	.	TRBJ2-1	.
CASLTMGSEQFF	TGCGCCAGCCTCACCATGGGTAGTGAGCAGTTCTTC	TRBV10-2	.	TRBJ2-1	.
CASKGDTEVFF	TGCGCCAGTAAGGGGGACACTGAAGTTTTCTTT	TRBV5-1	few	TRBJ1-1	.
CASSLDGMRVSPLHF	TGTGCCAGCAGTTTGGACGGGATGAGGGTTTCACCCCTCCACTTT	TRBV28	.	TRBJ1-6	.
CASSQVAEETQYF	TGCGCCAGCAGCCAAGTGGCAGAAGAGACCCAGTACTTC	TRBV4-1	few	TRBJ2-5	.
CASRASSNYGYTF	TGTGCCAGCAGGGCCTCTTCTAACTATGGCTACACCTTC	TRBV28	few	TRBJ1-2	.
CSARPLAEVNEQFF	TGCAGTGCTAGGCCACTAGCGGAAGTAAATGAGCAGTTCTTC	TRBV20-1	.	TRBJ2-1	TRBD2
CATSDHTDGNTEAFF	TGTGCCACCAGTGATCACACCGACGGGAACACTGAAGCTTTCTTT	TRBV24-1	few	TRBJ1-1	.
CASSLDPGVTEAFF	TGCGCCAGCAGCTTGGACCCGGGGGTCACTGAAGCTTTCTTT	TRBV5-1	few	TRBJ1-1	.
CASSQEGLPKRGYTF	TGTGCCAGCAGCCAAGAGGGCCTCCCCAAGCGGGGCTACACCTTC	TRBV3-1	.	TRBJ1-2	.
CASSQGLYTGELFF	TGCGCCAGCAGCCAGGGACTCTATACCGGGGAGCTGTTTTTT	TRBV4-3	.	TRBJ2-2	.
CASSRSTATEAFF	TGTGCCAGCAGCCGCTCGACTGCCACTGAAGCTTTCTTT	TRBV9	.	TRBJ1-1	.
CSGGKGGYEQYF	TGCAGCGGAGGAAAGGGGGGCTACGAGCAGTACTTC	TRBV29-1	few	TRBJ2-7	.
CASSIDRETQYF	TGTGCCAGCAGTATTGACCGGGAGACCCAGTACTTC	TRBV6-5	.	TRBJ2-5	.
CASSLFVAEQYF	TGTGCCAGCAGTTTATTTGTTGCCGAGCAGTACTTC	TRBV12-3/TRBV12-4	few	TRBJ2-7	.
CASSLNVIDLTDTQYF	TGTGCCAGCAGTTTGAACGTCATAGATCTCACAGATACGCAGTATTTT	TRBV7-2	few	TRBJ2-3	.
CSAREAIDTQYF	TGCAGTGCTAGGGAGGCAATAGATACGCAGTATTTT	TRBV20-1	once	TRBJ2-3	.
CSASSAGGSTDTQYF	TGCAGTGCTAGTTCAGCGGGGGGGAGCACAGATACGCAGTATTTT	TRBV20-1	.	TRBJ2-3	TRBD2
CASSPTSGATSTEAFF	TGTGCCAGCAGTCCAACCTCCGGGGCAACGAGCACTGAAGCTTTCTTT	TRBV25-1	few	TRBJ1-1	.